These 18 T cell receptor beta chains share one sample of origin, sequenced in a study of regulatory T cells in long-lasting Graves disease. The time point here: newly diagnosed GD, antithyroid drugs for less than 3 months. PBMCs provided the RNA from which the TCR library was made. Sequencing libraries for TCR beta were prepared with iRepertoire HTBI primers and Arm-PCR of CDR3 regions. TCRdb reprocessed the multiplex PCR reads with MiXCR, giving one entry per CDR3 protein. The sample shows about 440,000 distinct CDR3 sequences, 15% of them seen only once. The sample was also linked to a second study, of T cells in Graves' hyperthyroidism and ophthalmopathy.

This specimen was peripheral blood mononuclear cells (PBMCs), taken at new diagnosis, from a patient treated with antithyroid drugs. The receptors here all came from a woman aged 25 to 39 with Graves disease.

This clonotype was seen many times. The chain employs TRBV5-1 and TRBJ1-5; unclear D gene. Germline V CDR1 and CDR2: SGHRS, YFSETQ. Trimming stripped 4 bases from V and 8 bases from J, with 13 bases between. The CDR3 totals 13 residues. The CDR3 here is CASSPYLGEPQHF. CDR3 DNA: TGCGCCAGCAGCCCCTACCTAGGAGAGCCCCAGCATTTT. The whole variable domain, remainder taken from reference TRBV5-1 and TRBJ1-5, is KAGVTQTPRYLIKTRGQQVTLSCSPISGHRSVSWYQQTPGQGLQFLFEYFSETQRNKGNFPGRFSGRQFSNSRSEMNVSTLELGDSALYLCASSPYLGEPQHFGDGTRLSIL.

This clonotype was counted many times. The chain couples TRBV7-3 to TRBJ2-1; 10 nucleotides agree with TRBD2. This CDR3 region has 17 residues. J lost 1 base, V lost 0 bases, and 3 bases had no gene match. The germline gives CDR1 SGHTA, CDR2 FQGTGA. CDR3 in DNA: TGTGCCAGCAGCTTAACTCCGGGACTAGCGTCCTACAATGAGCAGTTCTTC. It translates to CASSLTPGLASYNEQFF.

The chain recombines TRBV19 with TRBJ2-1, with 14 bases aligning to TRBD2. The CDR3 is 15 amino acids. Looked up from germline, CDR1 is LNHDA and CDR2 is SQIVND (reference sequence). Trimming at V came to 7 bases and at J to 7 bases, leaving 6 bases not matched to a gene. As DNA, the CDR3 is TGTGCCAGTACCCGAGGGACTAGCGGGGGAAATGAGCAGTTCTTC. Encoded protein: CASTRGTSGGNEQFF.

In its sample, this clonotype was seen a few times. A read error is possible here, since a much larger clone lies one base away. This rearrangement joins TRBV20-1 to TRBJ2-1; D possibly uses TRBD1 or TRBD2 (5 bases each). The CDR3 length is 15 residues. CDR1 and CDR2 (germline): DFQATT, SNEGSKA (reference sequence). Here the CDR3 reads CGAETTPGRANEQFF. In DNA form, the CDR3 reads TGCGGTGCTGAGACCACCCCGGGGCGGGCCAATGAGCAGTTCTTC.

This clonotype was observed many times. The chain joins TRBV20-1 to TRBJ2-7; TRBD2 agrees at 9 bases. Germline V gene data show CDR1 as DFQATT and CDR2 as SNEGSKA (reference sequence). The CDR3 contains 18 residues. J gave up 2 bases and V 0 bases, and 14 bases lay outside the gene matches. In DNA, the CDR3 is TGCAGTGCTAGAGACCCGGGGTTTAGCGGGAGATCGACCTACGAGCAGTACTTC. This codes for CSARDPGFSGRSTYEQYF.

Only a few counts were recorded for this clonotype. The chain carries TRBV12-5 and TRBJ2-1, with D hard to call. V lost 0 bases and J lost 4, with 7 bases in between. CDR3 length: 14 amino acids. Per germline, CDR1 LGHNT and CDR2 FRNRAP. CDR3 in amino acids: CASGLVGGYNEQFF. For the CDR3, the DNA is TGTGCTAGTGGTTTGGTGGGCGGTTACAATGAGCAGTTCTTC.

This chain links TRBV5-1 with TRBJ2-1; no reliable D call. Germline values: CDR1 SGHRS, CDR2 YFSETQ. V shed 0 bases and J shed 1 base, with 8 bases lying between them. This CDR3 comprises 15 residues. The DNA of the CDR3 is TGCGCCAGCAGCTTGGTCGGACGTTCCTACAATGAGCAGTTCTTC. Amino acid sequence: CASSLVGRSYNEQFF.

This clonotype was found many times. The V gene is TRBV7-8, the J gene TRBJ1-1; 8 bases align to TRBD1. V shed 5 bases, J shed 5 bases, and the junction held 16 bases outside the gene matches. Germline V lookup: CDR1 SGHVS, CDR2 FQNEAQ. The CDR3 totals 17 residues. CDR3 protein: CASSARFRGRRDTEAFF. Here the CDR3 DNA reads TGTGCCAGCAGCGCGCGATTCAGGGGGCGCAGGGATACTGAAGCTTTCTTT.

This clonotype was counted many times. This sequence joins TRBV29-1 and TRBJ2-1; D may correspond to TRBD1 or TRBD2 (5 bases each). The V and J ends lost 2 bases and 9 bases respectively, with 26 bases between them. Germline V gene lookup returns CDR1 SQVTM and CDR2 ANQGSEA. The CDR3 covers 17 residues. CDR3 sequence (DNA): TGCAGCGTTGAATCTGCGAGGGGAATAGGGGCGAATAGTGAGCAGTTCTTC. Its translation is CSVESARGIGANSEQFF.

About this clonotype: Just one base apart from a much larger clone, this may be a read error. This is likely a read error, given that the CDR3 carries no conserved phenylalanine or tryptophan at its end. The chain uses TRBV2 and TRBJ1-1; weak D call: TRBD1 (5 bases). The CDR3 consists of 14 residues. The V end lost 5 bases, the J end lost 8 bases, and 18 bases lay between the germline ends. Per germline, CDR1 SNHLY and CDR2 FYNNEI. The CDR3 region has the DNA TGTGCCAGCAGTTTACTGGGGGAGTCGAAGGAAGCTTTCCTT. It encodes CASSLLGESKEAFL.

This clonotype turned up a few times. The chain employs TRBV30 and TRBJ1-2, with TRBD1 matching over 7 bases. The CDR3 loop spans 16 amino acids. Germline CDR1 and CDR2: GTSNPN and SVGIG (reference sequence). The V segment lost 2 bases and the J segment 7 bases; nucleotides outside the gene matches: 16. Here the CDR3 DNA reads TGTGCCTGGAGTTCCCTGACAGGGTGGGGCTCTCTTGGCTACACCTTC. Translation: CAWSSLTGWGSLGYTF. The full variable domain, rest sourced from reference TRBV30 and TRBJ1-2, is SQTIHQWPATLVQPVGSPLSLECTVEGTSNPNLYWYRQAAGRGLQLLFYSVGIGQISSEVPQNLSASRPQDRQFILSSKKLLLSDSGFYLCAWSSLTGWGSLGYTFGSGTRLTVV.

This clonotype was detected many times. V usage is TRBV5-1 and J usage is TRBJ2-3; 11 bases are shared with TRBD2. CDR1 is SGHRS, CDR2 YFSETQ, per germline. The CDR3 sequence is 18 residues long. The V gene end was trimmed by 3 bases and the J gene end by 2 bases; junction bases not matched to a gene: 11. This CDR3 reads CASSSTSGIPSPTDTQYF. The CDR3 bases are TGCGCCAGCAGCTCGACTAGCGGGATACCTAGCCCCACAGATACGCAGTATTTT.

The J gene is TRBJ2-5, the V gene TRBV6-1; D is unclear. CDR3 length equals 14 residues. Germline V gene lookup returns CDR1 MNHNS and CDR2 SASEGT. V lost 6 bases to trimming and J lost 2 bases, with 13 bases between them. CDR3 bases: TGTGCCAGCAGCTCCGCAGCGTTTCAAGAGACCCAGTACTTC. Its protein product is CASSSAAFQETQYF.

This clonotype appeared a few times. The chain is built from TRBV11-2 and TRBJ2-2; D possibly uses TRBD1 or TRBD2 (5 bases each). The CDR3 totals 15 residues. Deletions cut 1 base from V and 7 bases from J, with 13 bases between. Germline CDR1 is SGHAT and CDR2 is FQNNGV. The CDR3 region is CASSLGGTTNGELFF. The CDR3 DNA reads as TGTGCCAGCAGCTTAGGTGGGACCACAAACGGGGAGCTGTTTTTT.

This sequence joins TRBV6-2 or TRBV6-3 and TRBJ2-7; TRBD1 is a possible D gene (5 bases). The CDR3 loop spans 15 amino acids. CDR1 is MNHEY and CDR2 is SVGEGT in the germline V gene. Trimming cost V 6 bases and J 7 bases, with 22 bases left between them. CDR3 sequence: CASSSKRGSYNEQYF. The CDR3 DNA sequence: TGTGCCAGCAGCTCAAAAAGGGGCTCCTACAATGAGCAGTACTTC.

This clonotype was observed a handful of times. J is TRBJ1-2 and V is TRBV20-1; possibly TRBD1 for D (5 bases). Germline values: CDR1 DFQATT, CDR2 SNEGSKA (reference sequence). Trimming shortened V by 6 bases and J by 5 bases, and 13 bases separated the two germline ends. The CDR3 contains 12 residues. The CDR3 sequence: CSAPGTGYGYTF. The CDR3 DNA reads TGCAGTGCACCCGGGACCGGGTATGGCTACACCTTC.

About this clonotype itself: Since a much larger clone is just one base distant, this may be a read error. The chain combines TRBV29-1 with TRBJ2-7, with TRBD2 as a possible D gene (6 bases). CDR3 length: 19 amino acids. Germline values: CDR1 SQVTM, CDR2 ANQGSEA. Trimming left V 7 bases short and J 7 bases short, with 38 bases between. This chain's CDR3 is CSAPMGGGVAGSSYNEQYF. In DNA, the CDR3 is TGCAGCGCCCCAATGGGGGGAGGAGTGGCGGGAAGCTCCTACAATGAGCAGTACTTC.

This sequence joins TRBV6-1 and TRBJ1-3, with TRBD1 matching over 7 bases. Germline loops: CDR1 MNHNS, CDR2 SASEGT. The CDR3 loop spans 15 amino acids. V lost 5 bases to trimming and J lost 2 bases; unmatched junction nucleotides: 6. In DNA, the CDR3 is TGTGCCAGCAGTCAACAGGGGCTGGCTGGAAACACCATATATTTT. Encoded protein: CASSQQGLAGNTIYF.